The 21 T cell receptor beta chains below were found in one sample sequenced in a study of blood T cell repertoires in COVID-19. Sequenced by immunoSEQ multiplex PCR; TCRdb stores in-frame clones only, minus some. Of tens of thousands of clones in the sample, roughly 83% were seen once. The sequenced sample was peripheral blood. These TCRs come from a man in his thirties or forties with COVID-19, enrolled during active disease.

This clone showed up just once. V is TRBV30 and J is TRBJ1-2, with D tentatively TRBD1 (5 bases). V was trimmed by 0 bases and J by 8 bases, leaving 10 bases between them. This CDR3 contains 12 residues. Germline lookup yields CDR1 GTSNPN and CDR2 SVGIG (reference sequence). The CDR3 reads CAWSVRAGGYTF. The CDR3 DNA reads TGTGCCTGGAGTGTACGGGCAGGGGGCTACACCTTC.

The rearrangement links TRBV27 to TRBJ2-7; TRBD1 matches at 10 bases. This CDR3 has 18 amino acids. Germline CDR1 MNHEY, CDR2 SMNVEV (reference sequence). After removal of 2 bases from V and 5 bases from J, the junction contained 15 bases not matched to a gene. The DNA for the CDR3 is TGTGCCAGCAGTTTAAGCCCTAGACAGGGGGCAACGTACGACGAGCAGTACTTC. Its translation: CASSLSPRQGATYDEQYF.

The chain carries TRBV30 and TRBJ1-2; D not certain. Trimming removed 2 bases at V and 1 base at J, with 8 bases between. The CDR3 covers 13 residues. Germline V gene sequence: CDR1 GTSNPN, CDR2 SVGIG (reference sequence). CDR3 in DNA: TGTGCCTGGAGTCCTGGAGGTAACTATGGCTACACCTTC. Its protein product is CAWSPGGNYGYTF.

The chain carries TRBV29-1 and TRBJ2-1; TRBD1 might be the D (6 bases). The germline V gene encodes CDR1 SQVTM and CDR2 ANQGSEA. The CDR3 covers 12 residues. Trimming removed 6 bases at V and 4 bases at J, with 10 bases between. Written as DNA, the CDR3 is TGCAGCGTCCTAGGACAGTACAATGAGCAGTTCTTC. It encodes CSVLGQYNEQFF.

The rearrangement joins TRBV5-1 to TRBJ2-7, with 14 nucleotides matching TRBD2. The trim removed 4 bases at V and 7 bases at J, leaving 4 bases unmatched. Germline-derived CDR1 and CDR2 are SGHRS and YFSETQ. CDR3 length: 14 amino acids. The CDR3 reads CASSKGLAGAEQYF. In DNA form, the CDR3 reads TGCGCCAGCAGCAAGGGACTAGCGGGAGCTGAGCAGTACTTC.

The gene calls are TRBV19 and TRBJ1-1; D call uncertain. V was clipped by 8 bases and J by 1 base, with 8 bases between them. The germline gives CDR1 LNHDA, CDR2 SQIVND (reference sequence). The CDR3 is made up of 12 amino acids. The CDR3 DNA reads TGTGCCAGTGCCCGGGGGAACACTGAAGCTTTCTTT. Translated, it gives CASARGNTEAFF.

The chain links TRBV5-8 to TRBJ2-1, with 9 nucleotides matching TRBD2. The CDR3 totals 17 residues. Trimming took 3 bases from V and 10 from J; bases not matched to a gene: 17. Germline CDR1 SGHTS, CDR2 YDEGEE. CDR3 in amino acids: CASSSPRIAGVYGEQFF. DNA of the CDR3: TGTGCCAGCAGCTCCCCTAGGATAGCGGGAGTCTACGGGGAGCAGTTCTTC.

This clone was seen more than once but under ten times. The genes are TRBV15 and TRBJ2-7; 9 nucleotides align to TRBD2. V was clipped by 1 base and J by 0 bases; unmatched bases: 4. CDR1 and CDR2 from the germline V gene are LNHNV and YYDKDF (reference sequence). This CDR3 contains 16 residues. CDR3 bases: TGTGCCACCAGCAGAGGGGGACTAGCTAGCTCCTACGAGCAGTACTTC. Protein sequence: CATSRGGLASSYEQYF.

The chain joins TRBV30 to TRBJ2-1; 8 bases are a match to TRBD1. CDR1 is GTSNPN, CDR2 SVGIG, per germline (reference sequence). This CDR3 spans 15 amino acids. The junction had 7 bases not matched to a gene; V was cut back by 4 bases and J by 2 bases. As DNA, the CDR3 is TGTGCCTGGACTTCCGGGACAGGACCCTACAATGAGCAGTTCTTC. It encodes CAWTSGTGPYNEQFF.

This chain joins TRBV28 and TRBJ2-1, with 7 bases lining up with TRBD2. The junction had 11 bases not matched to a gene; V was cut back by 5 bases and J by 4 bases. This CDR3 region has 16 residues. Germline V gene sequence: CDR1 MDHEN, CDR2 SYDVKM. CDR3 sequence (DNA): TGTGCCAGCAGTCTCACCCCGGGACTATCTTACAATGAGCAGTTCTTC. The encoded protein is CASSLTPGLSYNEQFF.

A word on this clone: Distinct nucleotide sequences in the sample also encode this CDR3. This chain uses TRBV29-1 with TRBJ2-1; D perhaps matches TRBD2 (5 bases). Germline CDR1 is SQVTM and CDR2 is ANQGSEA. The CDR3 contains 14 residues. Between the trimmed V and J ends, which lost 3 bases and 0 bases, there was a span of 9 bases. The DNA for the CDR3 is TGCAGCGTTGAGCGGAGGAGCTCCTACAATGAGCAGTTCTTC. This encodes CSVERRSSYNEQFF.

This chain uses TRBV28 with TRBJ1-5; possible D gene TRBD1, 5 bases. Germline V lookup: CDR1 MDHEN, CDR2 SYDVKM. Between the trimmed V and J ends, which lost 2 bases and 5 bases, there was a span of 10 bases. The CDR3 runs to 14 residues. CDR3 protein: CASSLQGGDQPQHF. In DNA form, the CDR3 reads TGTGCCAGCAGTTTACAGGGAGGAGATCAGCCCCAGCATTTT.

This clone was observed a few times. The chain couples TRBV19 to TRBJ1-5; 8 bases agree with TRBD1. Germline assignment: CDR1 LNHDA and CDR2 SQIVND (reference sequence). This CDR3 is built from 15 residues. Trimming removed 4 bases from V and 7 bases from J; junction bases left unmatched: 9. The CDR3 DNA follows: TGTGCCAGTAGTACTATGGGACAGGCCGGCCAGCCCCAGCATTTT. This sequence encodes CASSTMGQAGQPQHF.

The rearrangement uses TRBV7-6 and TRBJ2-7; the match to TRBD1 covers 7 bases. This CDR3 is 14 amino acids long. The V gene end was trimmed by 0 bases and the J gene end by 1 base; junction bases not matched to a gene: 0. Germline V gene data show CDR1 as SGHVS and CDR2 as FNYEAQ. CDR3 loop: CASSLAGQSYEQYF. In nucleotides, the CDR3 is TGTGCCAGCAGCTTAGCGGGACAGTCCTACGAGCAGTACTTC.

Note on this clone: The identical CDR3 is also encoded by other nucleotide sequences in the sample. The chain carries TRBV28 and TRBJ1-5; maybe TRBD1 (6 bases). V was shortened by 3 bases and J by 7 bases, with 13 bases between the two germline ends. The germline V gene has CDR1 MDHEN and CDR2 SYDVKM. The CDR3 covers 14 residues. The CDR3 region has the DNA TGTGCCAGCAGTTTGGGCAGGGGTAACCAGCCCCAGCATTTT. This translates into CASSLGRGNQPQHF. The whole variable domain, filled in from reference TRBV28 and TRBJ1-5, reads DVKVTQSSRYLVKRTGEKVFLECVQDMDHENMFWYRQDPGLGLRLIYFSYDVKMKEKGDIPEGYSVSREKKERFSLILESASTNQTSMYLCASSLGRGNQPQHFGDGTRLSIL.

This clone was picked up a small number of times. The chain employs TRBV29-1 and TRBJ2-3; 7 nucleotides line up with TRBD2. Germline V gene sequence: CDR1 SQVTM, CDR2 ANQGSEA. V trimming: 8 bases; J trimming: 8 bases; junction bases outside the gene matches: 13. The CDR3 length is 13 residues. CDR3 in amino acids: CSISSGERSTQYF. As DNA, the CDR3 is TGCAGCATTAGCAGCGGGGAGAGGAGTACGCAGTATTTT.

The rearrangement uses TRBV30 and TRBJ2-7; no clear D gene. Germline CDR1 is GTSNPN and CDR2 is SVGIG (reference sequence). This CDR3 has 10 amino acids. Trimming cost V 7 bases and J 5 bases, with 9 bases left between them. The DNA for the CDR3 is TGTGCCTTCAACAACGACGAGCAGTACTTC. It is translated as CAFNNDEQYF.

The chain has TRBV30 and TRBJ1-2, with 7 bases identical to TRBD1. The CDR3 loop spans 14 amino acids. In germline, CDR1 is GTSNPN, CDR2 SVGIG (reference sequence). V was pared by 1 base and J by 4 bases, with 6 bases of the junction left unmatched. The CDR3 DNA is TGTGCCTGGAGTGCCACGGACAGGACCTATGGCTACACCTTC. It specifies CAWSATDRTYGYTF.

This clone has a handful of counts. The chain joins TRBV29-1 to TRBJ2-3; TRBD2 matches 7 bases. CDR1 is SQVTM, CDR2 ANQGSEA, per germline. Germline trimming cut 7 bases from V and 2 bases from J; bases unmatched to any gene: 6. The CDR3 has 13 residues. The CDR3 coding sequence is TGCAGCGCGAGGAGCGGGAACACAGATACGCAGTATTTT. This translates into CSARSGNTDTQYF.

DNA for the CDR3: TGTGCCAGCAGCCGGTGGCAGGGGTATGGCTACACCTTC. Residues: CASSRWQGYGYTF. This rearrangement joins TRBV6-2 or TRBV6-3 to TRBJ1-2; D may be TRBD1 (6 bases). The CDR3 has 13 residues. CDR1 MNHEY and CDR2 SVGEGT come from the germline V gene. V was shortened by 6 bases and J by 5 bases, with 13 bases between the two germline ends.

V usage is TRBV11-3 and J usage is TRBJ2-3; 7 bases match TRBD1. The V gene end was trimmed by 2 bases and the J gene end by 5 bases; junction bases not matched to a gene: 4. The CDR3 loop spans 14 amino acids. Germline V CDR1 and CDR2: SGHNT, YENEEA. The CDR3, as DNA: TGTGCCAGCAGCTTAACAGGGGAGCAAGATACGCAGTATTTT. This encodes CASSLTGEQDTQYF.